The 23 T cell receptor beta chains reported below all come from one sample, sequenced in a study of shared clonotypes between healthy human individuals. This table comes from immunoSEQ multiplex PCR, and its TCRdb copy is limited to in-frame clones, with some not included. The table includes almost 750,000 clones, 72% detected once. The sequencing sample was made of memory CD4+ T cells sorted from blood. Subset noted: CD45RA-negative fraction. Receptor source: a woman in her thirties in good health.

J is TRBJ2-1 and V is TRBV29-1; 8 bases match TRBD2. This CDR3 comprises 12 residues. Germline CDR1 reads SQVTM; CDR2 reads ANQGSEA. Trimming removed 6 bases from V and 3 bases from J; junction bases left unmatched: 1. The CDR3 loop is CSVAGGYNEQFF. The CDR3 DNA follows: TGCAGCGTGGCGGGGGGCTACAATGAGCAGTTCTTC.

The CDR3 DNA sequence: TGCGCCAGTCGGGACACCTACACTGAAGCTTTCTTT. This codes for CASRDTYTEAFF. The chain joins TRBV10-2 to TRBJ1-1, with D possibly matching TRBD1 (6 bases). The V gene lost 9 bases and the J gene lost 3 bases, with 11 bases spanning the gap. This CDR3 has 12 amino acids. CDR1 is WSHSY and CDR2 is SAAADI in the germline V gene.

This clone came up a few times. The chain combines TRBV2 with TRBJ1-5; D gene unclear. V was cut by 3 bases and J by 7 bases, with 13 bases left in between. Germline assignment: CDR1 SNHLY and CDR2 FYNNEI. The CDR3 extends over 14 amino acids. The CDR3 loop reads CASSDEERRQPQHF. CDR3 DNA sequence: TGTGCCAGCAGTGACGAAGAAAGGAGACAGCCCCAGCATTTT.

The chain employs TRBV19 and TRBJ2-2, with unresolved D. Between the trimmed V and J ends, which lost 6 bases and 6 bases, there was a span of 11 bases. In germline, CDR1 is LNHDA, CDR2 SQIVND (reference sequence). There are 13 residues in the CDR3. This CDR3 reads CASSPSVAGELFF. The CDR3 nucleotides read TGTGCCAGTAGCCCCAGTGTTGCCGGGGAGCTGTTTTTT. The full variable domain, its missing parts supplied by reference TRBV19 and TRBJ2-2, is DGGITQSPKYLFRKEGQNVTLSCEQNLNHDAMYWYRQDPGQGLRLIYYSQIVNDFQKGDIAEGYSVSREKKESFPLTVTSAQKNPTAFYLCASSPSVAGELFFGEGSRLTVL.

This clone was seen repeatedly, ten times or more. CDR3 loop: CASSYSGVAETQYF. The CDR3 DNA is TGTGCCAGCAGTTACAGTGGGGTGGCGGAGACCCAGTACTTC. The chain uses TRBV6-5 and TRBJ2-5; no clear D gene. V lost 2 bases, J lost 5 bases, and 12 bases lay in between. CDR3 length: 14 amino acids. Germline CDR1 MNHEY, CDR2 SVGAGI.

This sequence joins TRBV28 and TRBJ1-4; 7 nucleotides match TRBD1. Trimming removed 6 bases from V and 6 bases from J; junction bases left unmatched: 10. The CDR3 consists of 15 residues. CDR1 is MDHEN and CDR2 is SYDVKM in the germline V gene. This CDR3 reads CASRRWTGGDEKLFF. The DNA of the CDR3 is TGTGCCAGCAGGAGATGGACAGGCGGGGATGAAAAACTGTTTTTT.

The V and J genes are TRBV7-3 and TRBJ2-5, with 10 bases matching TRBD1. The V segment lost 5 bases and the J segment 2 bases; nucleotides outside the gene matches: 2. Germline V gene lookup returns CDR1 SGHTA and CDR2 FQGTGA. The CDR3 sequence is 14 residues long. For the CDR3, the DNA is TGTGCCAGCAGCCCGGGACAGGGGCAAGAGACCCAGTACTTC. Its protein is CASSPGQGQETQYF.

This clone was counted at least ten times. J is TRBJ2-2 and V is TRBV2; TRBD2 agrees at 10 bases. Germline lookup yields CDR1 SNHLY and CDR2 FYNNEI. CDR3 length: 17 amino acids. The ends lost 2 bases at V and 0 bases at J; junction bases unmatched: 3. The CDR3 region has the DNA TGTGCCAGCAGTGAACGAGCGGGAGGGTCGAACACCGGGGAGCTGTTTTTT. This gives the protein CASSERAGGSNTGELFF.

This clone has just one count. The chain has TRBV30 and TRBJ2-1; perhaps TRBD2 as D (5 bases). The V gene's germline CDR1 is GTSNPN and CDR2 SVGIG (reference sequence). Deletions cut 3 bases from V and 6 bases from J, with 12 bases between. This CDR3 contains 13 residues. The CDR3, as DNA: TGTGCCTGGAGAGCCGGGATTGGCAATGAGCAGTTCTTC. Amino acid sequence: CAWRAGIGNEQFF. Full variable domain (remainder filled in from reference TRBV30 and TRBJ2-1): SQTIHQWPATLVQPVGSPLSLECTVEGTSNPNLYWYRQAAGRGLQLLFYSVGIGQISSEVPQNLSASRPQDRQFILSSKKLLLSDSGFYLCAWRAGIGNEQFFGPGTRLTVL.

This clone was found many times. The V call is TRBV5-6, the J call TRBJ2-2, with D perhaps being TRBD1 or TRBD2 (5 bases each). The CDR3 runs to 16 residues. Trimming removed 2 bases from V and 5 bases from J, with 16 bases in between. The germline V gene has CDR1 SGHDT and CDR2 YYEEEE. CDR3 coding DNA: TGTGCCAGCAGCTTTACCGGGACCTCCTTAACCGGGGAGCTGTTTTTT. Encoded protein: CASSFTGTSLTGELFF.

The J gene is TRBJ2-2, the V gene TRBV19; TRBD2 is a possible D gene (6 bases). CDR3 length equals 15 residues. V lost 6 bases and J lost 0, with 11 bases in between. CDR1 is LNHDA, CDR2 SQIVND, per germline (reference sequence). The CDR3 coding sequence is TGTGCCAGTAGGGTGGCGGGATCGAACACCGGGGAGCTGTTTTTT. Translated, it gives CASRVAGSNTGELFF.

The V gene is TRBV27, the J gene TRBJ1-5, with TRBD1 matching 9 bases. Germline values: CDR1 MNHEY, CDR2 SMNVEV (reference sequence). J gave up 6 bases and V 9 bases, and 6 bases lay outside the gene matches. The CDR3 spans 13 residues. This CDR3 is CASSGTGIQPQHF. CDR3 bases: TGTGCCAGTTCGGGGACAGGGATTCAGCCCCAGCATTTT.

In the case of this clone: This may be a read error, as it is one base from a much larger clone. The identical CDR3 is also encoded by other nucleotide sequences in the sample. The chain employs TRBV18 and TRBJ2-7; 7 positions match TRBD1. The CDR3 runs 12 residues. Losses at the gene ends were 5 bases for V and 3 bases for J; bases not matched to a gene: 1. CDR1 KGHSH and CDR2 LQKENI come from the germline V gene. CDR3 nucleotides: TGTGCCAGCTCAAGGGACAGCTACGAGCAGTACTTC. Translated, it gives CASSRDSYEQYF.

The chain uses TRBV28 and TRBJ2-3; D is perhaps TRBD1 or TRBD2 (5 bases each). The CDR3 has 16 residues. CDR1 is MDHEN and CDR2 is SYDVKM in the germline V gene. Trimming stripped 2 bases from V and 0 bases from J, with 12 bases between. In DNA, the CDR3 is TGTGCCAGCAGTTTAAAGCGGACATTAAGCACAGATACGCAGTATTTT. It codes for CASSLKRTLSTDTQYF.

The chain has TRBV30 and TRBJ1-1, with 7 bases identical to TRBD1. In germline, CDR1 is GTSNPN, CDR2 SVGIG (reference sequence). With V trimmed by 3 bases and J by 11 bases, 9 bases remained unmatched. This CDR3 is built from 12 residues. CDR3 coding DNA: TGTGCCTGGAGAGATCAGGGACAGCGTGCTTTCTTT. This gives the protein CAWRDQGQRAFF.

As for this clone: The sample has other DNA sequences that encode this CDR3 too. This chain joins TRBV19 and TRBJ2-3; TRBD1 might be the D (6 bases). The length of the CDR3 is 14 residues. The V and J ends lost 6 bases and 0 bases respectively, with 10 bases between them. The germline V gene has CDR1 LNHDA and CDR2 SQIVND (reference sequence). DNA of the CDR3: TGTGCCAGTAGACCCACAGGGAGCACAGATACGCAGTATTTT. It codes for CASRPTGSTDTQYF.

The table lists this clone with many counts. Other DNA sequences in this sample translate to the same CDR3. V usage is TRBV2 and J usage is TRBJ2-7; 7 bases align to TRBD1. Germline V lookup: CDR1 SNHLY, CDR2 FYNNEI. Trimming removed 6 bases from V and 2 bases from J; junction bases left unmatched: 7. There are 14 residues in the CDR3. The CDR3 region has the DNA TGTGCCAGCAGAGCTTCAGGGGGTACCTACGAGCAGTACTTC. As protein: CASRASGGTYEQYF.

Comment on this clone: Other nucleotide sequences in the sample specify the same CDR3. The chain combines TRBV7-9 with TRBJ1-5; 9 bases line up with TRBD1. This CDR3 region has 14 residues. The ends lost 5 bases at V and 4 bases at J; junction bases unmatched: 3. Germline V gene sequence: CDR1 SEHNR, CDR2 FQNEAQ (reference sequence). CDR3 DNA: TGTGCCAGCAGCAAGACAGGGGGGAATCAGCCCCAGCATTTT. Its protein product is CASSKTGGNQPQHF.

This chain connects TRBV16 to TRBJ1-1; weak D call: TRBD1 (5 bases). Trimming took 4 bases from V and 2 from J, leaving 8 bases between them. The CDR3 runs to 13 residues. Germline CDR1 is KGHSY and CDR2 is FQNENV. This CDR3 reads CASSPTGNTEAFF. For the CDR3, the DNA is TGTGCCAGCAGCCCTACAGGAAACACTGAAGCTTTCTTT.

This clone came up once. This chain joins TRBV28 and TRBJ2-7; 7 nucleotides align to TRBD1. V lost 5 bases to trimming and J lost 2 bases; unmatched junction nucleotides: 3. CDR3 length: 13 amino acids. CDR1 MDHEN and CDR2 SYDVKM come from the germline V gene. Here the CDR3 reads CASSRTGAYEQYF. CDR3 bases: TGTGCCAGCAGTCGAACAGGGGCCTACGAGCAGTACTTC.

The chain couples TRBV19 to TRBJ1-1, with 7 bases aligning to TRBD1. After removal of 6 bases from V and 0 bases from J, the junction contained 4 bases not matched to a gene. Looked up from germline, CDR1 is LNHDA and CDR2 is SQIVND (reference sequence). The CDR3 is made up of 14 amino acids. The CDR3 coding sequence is TGTGCCAGTAGCCGGGGACAGATGAACACTGAAGCTTTCTTT. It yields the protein CASSRGQMNTEAFF.

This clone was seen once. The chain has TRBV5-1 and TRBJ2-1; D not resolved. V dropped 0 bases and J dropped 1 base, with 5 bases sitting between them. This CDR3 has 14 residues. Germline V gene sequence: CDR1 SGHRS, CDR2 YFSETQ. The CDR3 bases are TGCGCCAGCAGCTTGGAACTTTCCTACAATGAGCAGTTCTTC. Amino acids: CASSLELSYNEQFF.

The CDR3 DNA follows: TGCGCCAGCAATGACAACGCGAACACCGGGGAGCTGTTTTTT. Translated, it gives CASNDNANTGELFF. This rearrangement joins TRBV5-1 to TRBJ2-2, with unresolved D. The germline gives CDR1 SGHRS, CDR2 YFSETQ. V dropped 6 bases and J dropped 0 bases, with 9 bases sitting between them. CDR3 size: 14 residues.